A single sample gave rise to the 25 T cell receptor beta chains below, sequenced in a study of blood T cell repertoires in COVID-19. Libraries were prepared by immunoSEQ multiplex PCR; TCRdb keeps only in-frame clonotypes and omits some of them. The data hold around 300,000 clones, with around 87% observed a single time. Sequenced: peripheral blood. These receptors were obtained from a man over 45 with active or convalescent COVID-19.

The chain couples TRBV6-6 to TRBJ2-2; D unclear. Germline CDR1 is MNHNY and CDR2 is SVGAGI (reference sequence). This CDR3 contains 13 residues. Trimming pared 1 base from V and 5 bases from J, leaving 5 bases between. CDR3 bases: TGTGCCAGCAGTTACTACAGTACCGGGGAGCTGTTTTTT. Protein product: CASSYYSTGELFF.

The rearrangement links TRBV6-5 to TRBJ2-7; 12 bases line up with TRBD1. Germline V gene sequence: CDR1 MNHEY, CDR2 SVGAGI. The CDR3 loop spans 16 amino acids. With V trimmed by 0 bases and J by 2 bases, 2 bases remained unmatched. The DNA of the CDR3 is TGTGCCAGCAGTTACTCGGGACAGGGGGCCCCCTACGAGCAGTACTTC. This gives the protein CASSYSGQGAPYEQYF.

The J gene is TRBJ1-5, the V gene TRBV6-1, with TRBD1 as a possible D gene (5 bases). The CDR3 contains 14 residues. Between the trimmed V and J ends, which lost 3 bases and 6 bases, there was a span of 12 bases. The germline V gene has CDR1 MNHNS and CDR2 SASEGT. CDR3 nucleotides: TGTGCCAGCAGTGACCAGGGATTGGGTCAGCCCCAGCATTTT. Translating it yields CASSDQGLGQPQHF.

V and J are TRBV21-1 and TRBJ2-3; the listed D gene, TRBD2, was not tested against the DNA. TRBV21-1 is reported as a pseudogene. The CDR3 covers 16 residues. CDR3 amino acids: CASSPGLGSPTDTQYF. Written as DNA, the CDR3 is TGTGCCAGCTCGCCGGGACTAGGCTCTCCCACAGATACGCAGTATTTT.

CDR3 sequence reads: CASNSVDGALDGYTF. The CDR3 nucleotides are TGTGCCAGTAATTCCGTGGATGGGGCTCTCGATGGCTACACCTTC. V and J are TRBV19 and TRBJ1-2, with D perhaps matching TRBD1 (5 bases). CDR1 LNHDA and CDR2 SQIVND come from the germline V gene (reference sequence). Trimming left V 7 bases short and J 6 bases short, with 21 bases between. This CDR3 contains 15 residues.

The chain is built from TRBV28 and TRBJ1-1; 8 bases are a match to TRBD1. The CDR3 covers 14 residues. Germline CDR1 reads MDHEN; CDR2 reads SYDVKM. The ends lost 1 base at V and 11 bases at J; junction bases unmatched: 9. The CDR3 nucleotides are TGTGCCAGCAGTTTATTTGGCGGGACAGGATCCGCTTTCTTT. It specifies CASSLFGGTGSAFF.

The chain couples TRBV10-3 to TRBJ2-7; tentatively, D is TRBD2 (7 bases). Germline CDR1 is ENHRY and CDR2 is SYGVKD. The CDR3 runs 15 residues. Trimming pared 2 bases from V and 4 bases from J, leaving 15 bases between. The CDR3 DNA reads TGTGCCATCAGTGAGGGGGGCGGGGGTTCTTACGAGCAGTACTTC. Its protein is CAISEGGGGSYEQYF.

The rearrangement uses TRBV5-6 and TRBJ1-5; a weak D match, TRBD1 (6 bases). Trimming took off 3 bases at V and 0 bases at J, with 16 bases between the two ends. The CDR3 loop spans 17 amino acids. Per germline, CDR1 SGHDT and CDR2 YYEEEE. In DNA, the CDR3 is TGTGCCAGCAGCTCGGGACAAGGGACCTCTAGCAATCAGCCCCAGCATTTT. Its protein is CASSSGQGTSSNQPQHF. Supplemented by reference TRBV5-6 and TRBJ1-5, the full variable domain reads DAGVTQSPTHLIKTRGQQVTLRCSPKSGHDTVSWYQQALGQGPQFIFQYYEEEERQRGNFPDRFSGHQFPNYSSELNVNALLLGDSALYLCASSSGQGTSSNQPQHFGDGTRLSIL.

In its sample, this clone was seen once. The V and J genes are TRBV19 and TRBJ2-7; 12 nucleotides line up with TRBD1. CDR1 and CDR2 from the germline V gene are LNHDA and SQIVND (reference sequence). The CDR3 consists of 15 residues. J was trimmed by 4 bases and V by 6 bases; bases with no gene match: 7. DNA of the CDR3: TGTGCCAGTAGGCCGGGACAGGGGGCGTCTTACGAGCAGTACTTC. Translating gives CASRPGQGASYEQYF.

This chain links TRBV6-5 with TRBJ1-6; 7 bases map to TRBD1. Trimming cost V 0 bases and J 8 bases; bases outside gene matches: 7. Germline CDR1 MNHEY, CDR2 SVGAGI. This CDR3 spans 16 amino acids. CDR3 amino acids: CASSYSLQGRDSPLHF. CDR3 DNA: TGTGCCAGCAGTTACTCCTTACAGGGGAGAGATTCACCCCTCCACTTT.

Only a few counts were recorded for this clone. The rearrangement links TRBV6-5 to TRBJ2-2, with TRBD1 identical over 7 bases. The CDR3 totals 15 residues. In germline, CDR1 is MNHEY, CDR2 SVGAGI. J was trimmed by 6 bases and V by 5 bases; bases with no gene match: 9. The CDR3 DNA reads as TGTGCCAGCAGTCTGTCCCCGACAGGGTCCGGGGAGCTGTTTTTT. This codes for CASSLSPTGSGELFF.

The chain has TRBV2 and TRBJ2-3; D remains unclear. The length of the CDR3 is 15 residues. The germline V gene has CDR1 SNHLY and CDR2 FYNNEI. Trimming took off 4 bases at V and 0 bases at J, with 11 bases between the two ends. The CDR3 loop reads CASSGGRPSTDTQYF. The CDR3 DNA sequence: TGTGCCAGCAGTGGCGGCAGACCTAGCACAGATACGCAGTATTTT.

The V gene is TRBV10-3, the J gene TRBJ2-4; TRBD1 agrees at 7 bases. The V and J ends lost 4 bases and 4 bases, in that order; junction bases with no gene match: 1. CDR1 is ENHRY, CDR2 SYGVKD, per germline. The CDR3 has 13 amino acids. The CDR3 here is CAISGGQKNIQYF. CDR3 in DNA: TGTGCCATCAGTGGGGGACAGAAAAACATTCAGTACTTC.

The chain joins TRBV7-9 to TRBJ1-1; D unclear. The CDR3 covers 14 residues. Germline V lookup: CDR1 SEHNR, CDR2 FQNEAQ (reference sequence). Trimming removed 5 bases at V and 1 base at J, with 11 bases between. DNA of the CDR3: TGTGCCAGCAGCCCTACGGAGACGAACACTGAAGCTTTCTTT. It is translated as CASSPTETNTEAFF.

The rearrangement joins TRBV6-5 to TRBJ2-7, with 7 bases lining up with TRBD2. The germline gives CDR1 MNHEY, CDR2 SVGAGI. The CDR3 is 15 residues long. The ends lost 0 bases at V and 7 bases at J; junction bases unmatched: 9. The CDR3 here is CASSYSGGEGIEQYF. CDR3 sequence (DNA): TGTGCCAGCAGTTACTCGGGGGGGGAGGGCATTGAGCAGTACTTC.

The chain is built from TRBV18 and TRBJ1-1; D gene unclear. Germline CDR1 reads KGHSH; CDR2 reads LQKENI. The V end was cut by 6 bases, the J end by 3 bases, with 14 bases between. The CDR3 sequence is 14 residues long. As DNA, the CDR3 is TGTGCCAGCTCGCCCACCGTGGGAGACACTGAAGCTTTCTTT. The encoded protein is CASSPTVGDTEAFF.

CDR3 coding DNA: TGTGCCAGCAGCTTTTTCCAGGGTGCAGATACGCAGTATTTT. It encodes CASSFFQGADTQYF. The chain joins TRBV11-1 to TRBJ2-3, with a possible D match to TRBD1 (5 bases). The CDR3 contains 14 residues. Per germline, CDR1 SGHAT and CDR2 FQDESV (reference sequence). Trimming pared 3 bases from V and 4 bases from J, leaving 11 bases between.

The V gene is TRBV5-1, the J gene TRBJ2-5, with 7 bases that match TRBD1. Germline V gene lookup returns CDR1 SGHRS and CDR2 YFSETQ. The CDR3 spans 13 residues. With V trimmed by 4 bases and J by 5 bases, 5 bases remained unmatched. CDR3 nucleotides: TGCGCCAGCAGCGAACAGGGGAGCGAGACCCAGTACTTC. Its translation is CASSEQGSETQYF.

The V call is TRBV18, the J call TRBJ2-7; 16 bases line up with TRBD2. Germline V gene data show CDR1 as KGHSH and CDR2 as LQKENI. This CDR3 contains 15 residues. V dropped 3 bases and J dropped 6; count of bases not matched to a gene: 2. CDR3 protein: CASSPGTSGRVEQYF. The CDR3 nucleotides read TGTGCCAGCTCACCCGGGACTAGCGGGAGGGTCGAGCAGTACTTC.

V gene TRBV1 combines with J gene TRBJ2-5; the DNA was not used to check the table's D call, TRBD2. TRBV1 is a pseudogene segment. There are 17 residues in the CDR3. The CDR3 DNA sequence: TGCACCAGCAGCCTCACCCACGGGACTAGCGGTGGAGAGACCCAGTACTTC. Its protein is CTSSLTHGTSGGETQYF.

As concerns this clone: Distinct nucleotide sequences in the sample also encode this CDR3. This chain joins TRBV12-5 and TRBJ2-3; 7 bases map to TRBD1. The CDR3 loop spans 14 amino acids. V gave up 6 bases and J gave up 2 bases; unmatched junction bases: 5. Germline V gene data show CDR1 as LGHNT and CDR2 as FRNRAP. CDR3 residues: CASGRDSHTDTQYF. The CDR3 DNA reads TGTGCTAGTGGCCGGGACAGCCACACAGATACGCAGTATTTT. Complete variable domain (other parts from reference TRBV12-5 and TRBJ2-3): DARVTQTPRHKVTEMGQEVTMRCQPILGHNTVFWYRQTMMQGLELLAYFRNRAPLDDSGMPKDRFSAEMPDATLATLKIQPSEPRDSAVYFCASGRDSHTDTQYFGPGTRLTVL.

This rearrangement joins TRBV7-2 to TRBJ1-3; the match to TRBD1 covers 8 bases. Germline V CDR1 and CDR2: SGHTA, FQGNSA. Trimming cost V 3 bases and J 0 bases; bases outside gene matches: 1. There are 15 residues in the CDR3. CDR3 coding DNA: TGTGCCAGCAGCTTCACAGGGGGCTCTGGAAACACCATATATTTT. Protein sequence: CASSFTGGSGNTIYF.

The chain couples TRBV10-3 to TRBJ2-1, with 8 bases that match TRBD1. Losses at the gene ends were 6 bases for V and 6 bases for J; bases not matched to a gene: 13. Germline V gene data show CDR1 as ENHRY and CDR2 as SYGVKD. The CDR3 length is 16 residues. This chain's CDR3 is CAIRGVAGGRFNEQFF. Here the CDR3 DNA reads TGTGCCATCAGAGGTGTTGCAGGGGGCCGATTCAATGAGCAGTTCTTC.

The chain couples TRBV18 to TRBJ2-5; 11 bases fit TRBD1. Germline CDR1 and CDR2: KGHSH and LQKENI. The CDR3 is 14 residues long. V lost 5 bases, J lost 5 bases, and 4 bases stayed unmatched. The CDR3 region is CASSTGTGGETQYF. DNA of the CDR3: TGTGCCAGCTCAACCGGGACAGGGGGGGAGACCCAGTACTTC.

This clone was seen a few times. The V gene is TRBV30, the J gene TRBJ1-3, with 7 bases that match TRBD1. After removal of 5 bases from V and 3 bases from J, the junction contained 10 bases not matched to a gene. Germline loops: CDR1 GTSNPN, CDR2 SVGIG (reference sequence). This CDR3 is 15 amino acids long. Here the CDR3 DNA reads TGTGCCTGGGTGTTTAAGGGGGCTAATGGAAACACCATATATTTT. Encoded protein: CAWVFKGANGNTIYF.